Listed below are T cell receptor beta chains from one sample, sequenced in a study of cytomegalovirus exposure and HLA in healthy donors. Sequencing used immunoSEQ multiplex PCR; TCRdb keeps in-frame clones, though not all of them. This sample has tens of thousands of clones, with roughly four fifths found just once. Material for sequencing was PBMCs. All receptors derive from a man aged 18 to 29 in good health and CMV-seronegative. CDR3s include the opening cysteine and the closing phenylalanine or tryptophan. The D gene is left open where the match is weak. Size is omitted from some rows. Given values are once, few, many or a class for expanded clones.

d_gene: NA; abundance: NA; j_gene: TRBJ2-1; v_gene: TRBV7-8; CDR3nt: TGTGCCAGCAGCTTAGGCCTGGCAGCGGACCTCTCCTACAATGAGCAGTTCTTC; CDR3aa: CASSLGLAADLSYNEQFF
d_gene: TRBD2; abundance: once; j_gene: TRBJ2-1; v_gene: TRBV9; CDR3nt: TGTGCCAGCAGCGTAGGACTAGCGGGGTACAATGAGCAGTTCTTC; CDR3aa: CASSVGLAGYNEQFF
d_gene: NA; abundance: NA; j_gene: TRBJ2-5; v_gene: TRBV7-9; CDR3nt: TGTGCCAGCAGCAAAATTACCGGGACACCGGGTGAGACCCAGTACTTC; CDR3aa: CASSKITGTPGETQYF
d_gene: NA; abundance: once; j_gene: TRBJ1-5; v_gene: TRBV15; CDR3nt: TGTGGCACCAGCTTAGTCCGTAGTACCTTCAAAAATCAGCCCCAGCATTTT; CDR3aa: CGTSLVRSTFKNQPQHF
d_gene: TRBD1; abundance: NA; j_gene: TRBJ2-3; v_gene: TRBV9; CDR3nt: TGTGCCAGCAGCGCCCGGACAGGGCCCAACACAGATACGCAGTATTTT; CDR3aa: CASSARTGPNTDTQYF
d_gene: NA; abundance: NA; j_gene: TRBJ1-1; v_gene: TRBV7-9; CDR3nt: TGTGCCAGCAGCCGGAGCCCCAACACTGAAGCTTTCTTT; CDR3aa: CASSRSPNTEAFF
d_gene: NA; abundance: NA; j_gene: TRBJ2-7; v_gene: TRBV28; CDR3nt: TGTGCCAGCAGGGACATTTCCTACGAGCAGTACTTC; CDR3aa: CASRDISYEQYF
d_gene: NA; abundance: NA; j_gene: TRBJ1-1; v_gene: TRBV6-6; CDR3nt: TGTGCCGGAGAGGCCCAGTTGAACACTGAAGCTTTCTTT; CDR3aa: CAGEAQLNTEAFF
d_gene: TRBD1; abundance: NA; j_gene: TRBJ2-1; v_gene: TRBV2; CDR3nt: TGTGCCAGCAGTGACGGTACAGGGGGCCGCATTTACAATGAGCAGTTCTTC; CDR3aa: CASSDGTGGRIYNEQFF
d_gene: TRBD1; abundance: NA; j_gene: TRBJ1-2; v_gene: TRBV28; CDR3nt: TGTGCCAGCAGTCAAGGACAGGTTGGCTACACCTTC; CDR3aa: CASSQGQVGYTF
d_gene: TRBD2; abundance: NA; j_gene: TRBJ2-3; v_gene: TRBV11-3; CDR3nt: TGTGCCAGCAGCTCAGAACCTAGCGGGAGTCTAGTTGGTAGGACAGATACGCAGTATTTT; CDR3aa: CASSSEPSGSLVGRTDTQYF